This TCR beta chain was sequenced in a study of cytomegalovirus exposure and HLA in healthy donors. General observations from the study: The authors later linked a missense DCLRE1C variant to TCR beta V- and J-gene trimming.

Germline trimming cut 5 bases from V and 5 bases from J; bases unmatched to any gene: 4. Looked up from germline, CDR1 is MGHRA and CDR2 is YSYEKL. The length of the CDR3 is 13 residues. This clone turned up a few times. Its matching antigen is unknown. In the PCR, 60 Vbeta and 13 Jbeta primers were used. Some clones are missing from TCRdb's copy, which holds only in-frame ones; the method was immunoSEQ multiplex PCR. Of tens of thousands of clones in the sample, 81% were seen once. This receptor was taken from a girl aged 2-10 years in good health and CMV-seropositive. This chain links TRBV4-1 with TRBJ2-3, with 7 nucleotides matching TRBD1. The specimen sequenced was PBMCs. In nucleotides, the CDR3 is TGCGCCAGCAGCTTCGACAGGGAAGATACGCAGTATTTT. Protein: CASSFDREDTQYF.